The entry below gives a single T cell receptor beta chain sequence along with its context. Its antigen specificity is not known. Base-call qualities are not available, and no considerably larger clone is one nucleotide away. TCRbeta CDR3 regions were amplified from genomic DNA using the immunoSEQ Assay, a bias-controlled multiplex PCR. The study's processing was this. The number of nucleated cells in each sample was estimated from the amplification of reference gene primers within the assay. To quantify the absolute abundance of each unique TCRbeta CDR3 rearrangement, sequence reads were collapsed and filtered. For each sample, productive Simpson clonality was calculated as the square root of Simpson's diversity index over productive rearrangements. The table comes from immuneACCESS by way of TCRdb, which keeps in-frame sequences with V and J called. Part of the clones is missing from these tables; in studies checked, under half for an unresolved V gene and the rest for unknown reasons. V and J calls and clone size are as listed in that table; D and trimming were resolved from the DNA. The sample table contains 90,000 to 120,000 clones; only one count was recorded for under 85% of them. The ten largest clones add up to just over 4% of the sample.

V ends up 5 bases short and J 3 bases short, with an unmatched junction base count of 9. The CDR3 runs 16 amino acids, cysteine and phenylalanine included. Only the CDR3 portion is preserved as DNA: 48 bases, with reading frame beginning at the first base. For CDR1 and CDR2, the germline V gene (reference sequence) lists PRHDT and FYEKMQ. These data belong to a study of blood T cell repertoires in COVID-19 (TCRdb year 2020). With respect to the entire study: Samples covering the acute and convalescent phases of COVID-19 were provided by collaborators in the United States, Italy and Spain. The prospective study material was composed of cDNA or gDNA derived from T cells, B-cell-depleted T cells, or PBMCs. The dataset comprised deeply sampled blood TCRbeta repertoires from subjects exposed to, actively infected with, or recovered from COVID-19. The repertoires were made available in a free public database intended to serve as a resource for research on the immune response to SARS-CoV-2. Samples came from the ongoing ImmuneRACE study (first 160 participants) plus 1,254 subjects from 6 global collaborators. A de-identified subject ID, COVID-19 status, age in years and sex were almost always included in the sample metadata. Where available, HLA class I and class II types were obtained from metadata supplied by the sample provider rather than from assay-based typing.

Each collaborating institution followed its own protocols to collect whole blood in K2EDTA tubes. For TCRbeta analysis, collaborators shipped samples in one of three forms: frozen whole blood, isolated PBMCs, or DNA extracted from either of those sample types. Study-wide findings and limitations: The amount of clinical and demographic metadata varied by source and participant and was provided uncurated.

Sequencing was performed on peripheral blood. This chain joins TRBV13 to TRBJ2-4; TRBD1 aligns with 8 central bases. The sequence came from a woman between 70 and 85 years old with acute or convalescent COVID-19. The bases read TGTGCCAGCAGCCCCTCAGGGGGCGGAGGCAAAAACATTCAGTACTTC. It is translated as CASSPSGGGGKNIQYF.